These 25 T cell receptor beta chains were all obtained from the same sample, sequenced in a study of cytomegalovirus exposure and HLA in healthy donors. Sequencing used immunoSEQ multiplex PCR; TCRdb keeps in-frame clones, though not all of them. The table has around 150,000 clones, around 90% seen once. The sample consisted of PBMCs. Receptor source: a woman under 30 in good health and CMV-seropositive.

The V and J genes are TRBV27 and TRBJ2-7; TRBD2 might be the D (5 bases). CDR3 length equals 12 residues. Looked up from germline, CDR1 is MNHEY and CDR2 is SMNVEV (reference sequence). V lost 7 bases to trimming and J lost 2 bases, with 9 bases between them. The CDR3 is CASTGLAYEQYF. CDR3 in DNA: TGTGCCAGCACCGGACTGGCCTACGAGCAGTACTTC.

The rearrangement joins TRBV29-1 to TRBJ2-3, with D unresolved. This CDR3 region has 13 residues. Germline CDR1 is SQVTM and CDR2 is ANQGSEA. Trimming cost V 7 bases and J 2 bases, with 13 bases left between them. CDR3: CSAAESVTDTQYF. CDR3 bases: TGCAGCGCCGCCGAGAGTGTCACAGATACGCAGTATTTT.

The chain joins TRBV2 to TRBJ2-2; D is perhaps TRBD2 (6 bases). The CDR3 runs to 12 residues. CDR1 SNHLY and CDR2 FYNNEI come from the germline V gene. This chain's CDR3 is CASSGDTGELFF. The CDR3 region has the DNA TGTGCTAGTAGCGGCGACACCGGGGAGCTGTTTTTT.

The genes are TRBV10-3 and TRBJ2-5; 9 nucleotides match TRBD1. Germline V lookup: CDR1 ENHRY, CDR2 SYGVKD. Germline trimming cut 6 bases from V and 0 bases from J; bases unmatched to any gene: 2. The CDR3 has 14 amino acids. The CDR3 reads CAIRRQGDQETQYF. Here the CDR3 DNA reads TGTGCCATCAGACGACAGGGGGACCAAGAGACCCAGTACTTC.

This clone was picked up one time. The V call is TRBV25-1, the J call TRBJ2-1; tentatively, D is TRBD1 (6 bases). The CDR3 consists of 13 residues. Germline values: CDR1 MGHDK, CDR2 SYGVNS. Trimming took 2 bases from V and 10 from J, leaving 12 bases between them. CDR3 loop: CASSELGGPEQFF. CDR3 in DNA: TGTGCCAGCAGTGAACTTGGGGGCCCCGAGCAGTTCTTC.

The rearrangement joins TRBV11-2 to TRBJ1-1, with D unresolved. The CDR3 has 11 amino acids. Per germline, CDR1 SGHAT and CDR2 FQNNGV. Trimming cost V 8 bases and J 11 bases, with 15 bases left between them. The CDR3 reads CASSPRFDAFF. As DNA, the CDR3 is TGTGCCAGCTCCCCGCGTTTTGATGCTTTCTTT.

The CDR3 nucleotides are TGTGCCAGCACCACCGATTTTGGCGGGAGGGCGGTGACCCAGTACTTC. It yields the protein CASTTDFGGRAVTQYF. The chain is built from TRBV11-3 and TRBJ2-5; 9 bases fit TRBD2. The CDR3 covers 16 residues. CDR1 and CDR2 (germline): SGHNT, YENEEA. The junction had 16 bases not matched to a gene; V was cut back by 7 bases and J by 7 bases.

The chain has TRBV7-3 and TRBJ2-1; TRBD2 matches at 7 bases. Trimming at V came to 3 bases and at J to 0 bases, leaving 5 bases not matched to a gene. Germline V gene data show CDR1 as SGHTA and CDR2 as FQGTGA. The CDR3 sequence is 16 residues long. The chain's CDR3 is CASSLQAGPSYNEQFF. The CDR3 nucleotides read TGTGCCAGCAGCTTGCAAGCGGGACCCTCCTACAATGAGCAGTTCTTC. The full variable domain, with the rest looked up from reference TRBV7-3 and TRBJ2-1, is GAGVSQTPSNKVTEKGKYVELRCDPISGHTALYWYRQSLGQGPEFLIYFQGTGAADDSGLPNDRFFAVRPEGSVSTLKIQRTERGDSAVYLCASSLQAGPSYNEQFFGPGTRLTVL.

The CDR3 nucleotides are TGTGCCTGGAGTGCCGGGACAAGGGTCCACGAGCAGTACTTC. Translation gives CAWSAGTRVHEQYF. This rearrangement joins TRBV30 to TRBJ2-7, with a tentative D call TRBD1 (6 bases). The V end was cut by 1 base, the J end by 5 bases, with 15 bases between. Germline CDR1 reads GTSNPN; CDR2 reads SVGIG (reference sequence). The CDR3 totals 14 residues.

The chain uses TRBV7-2 and TRBJ2-5; 9 bases map to TRBD1. Germline CDR1 reads SGHTA; CDR2 reads FQGNSA. The CDR3 is 17 amino acids. Unmatched junction bases numbered 10, after V lost 1 base and J lost 4 bases. This chain's CDR3 is CASSLDARDRVRETQYF. The CDR3 coding sequence is TGTGCCAGCAGCTTAGACGCCCGGGACAGGGTTCGAGAGACCCAGTACTTC.

The chain employs TRBV5-1 and TRBJ2-7, with 9 bases fitting TRBD1. Germline loops: CDR1 SGHRS, CDR2 YFSETQ. J was trimmed by 6 bases and V by 3 bases; bases with no gene match: 10. The CDR3 has 15 amino acids. As DNA, the CDR3 is TGCGCCAGCAGCTCCGTAATACAGGGGGCGGCCGAGCAGTACTTC. Protein product: CASSSVIQGAAEQYF. Drawing the rest from reference TRBV5-1 and TRBJ2-7, the complete variable domain is KAGVTQTPRYLIKTRGQQVTLSCSPISGHRSVSWYQQTPGQGLQFLFEYFSETQRNKGNFPGRFSGRQFSNSRSEMNVSTLELGDSALYLCASSSVIQGAAEQYFGPGTRLTVT.

The chain is built from TRBV30 and TRBJ1-1; no clear D gene. The length of the CDR3 is 14 residues. Germline CDR1 GTSNPN, CDR2 SVGIG (reference sequence). Trimming took off 0 bases at V and 0 bases at J, with 8 bases between the two ends. In DNA, the CDR3 is TGTGCCTGGAGTGTGGGGAGTTTGAACACTGAAGCTTTCTTT. Its protein product is CAWSVGSLNTEAFF.

This chain connects TRBV5-6 to TRBJ2-1; TRBD2 agrees at 10 bases. Germline V CDR1 and CDR2: SGHDT, YYEEEE. The CDR3 contains 15 residues. The V and J ends lost 5 bases and 8 bases, in that order; junction bases with no gene match: 10. The CDR3 spells CASRLTLAGTDEQFF. CDR3 sequence (DNA): TGTGCCAGCAGATTGACACTAGCGGGAACCGATGAGCAGTTCTTC.

This clone appeared a single time. The chain recombines TRBV29-1 with TRBJ2-7; TRBD2 aligns across 8 bases. V was clipped by 6 bases and J by 2 bases; unmatched bases: 9. From germline, CDR1 is SQVTM and CDR2 ANQGSEA. This CDR3 has 14 residues. In DNA, the CDR3 is TGCAGCGTGAAGACTAGCGCATACACCTACGAGCAGTACTTC. It translates to CSVKTSAYTYEQYF.

The chain combines TRBV4-2 with TRBJ2-2; TRBD2 might be the D (5 bases). V was cut by 1 base and J by 4 bases, with 13 bases left in between. The germline V gene has CDR1 LGHNA and CDR2 YNFKEQ. This CDR3 is built from 16 residues. The CDR3, as DNA: TGTGCCAGCAGCCAAGTCGTGGGAGTGGGCACCGGGGAGCTGTTTTTT. Amino acids: CASSQVVGVGTGELFF.

The chain has TRBV9 and TRBJ2-3, with no clear D. Germline V gene lookup returns CDR1 SGDLS and CDR2 YYNGEE. The V end lost 4 bases, the J end lost 6 bases, and 9 bases lay between the germline ends. CDR3 size: 12 residues. CDR3 region: CASSPQRDTQYF. The CDR3 DNA reads TGTGCCAGCAGCCCGCAGAGGGATACGCAGTATTTT.

The chain employs TRBV7-2 and TRBJ2-7; D ambiguous. This CDR3 is 11 amino acids long. CDR1 and CDR2 from the germline V gene are SGHTA and FQGNSA. V dropped 5 bases and J dropped 4 bases, with 6 bases sitting between them. The CDR3, as DNA: TGTGCCAGCAGCGCACAGTACGAGCAGTACTTC. Translated: CASSAQYEQYF.

The chain uses TRBV28 and TRBJ1-5; D gene ambiguous. CDR1 and CDR2 from the germline V gene are MDHEN and SYDVKM. Trimming pared 4 bases from V and 1 base from J, leaving 8 bases between. The CDR3 consists of 14 residues. The CDR3 reads CASSWEGSNQPQHF. Written as DNA, the CDR3 is TGTGCCAGCAGTTGGGAGGGAAGCAATCAGCCCCAGCATTTT. The variable domain in full, completed from reference TRBV28 and TRBJ1-5, reads DVKVTQSSRYLVKRTGEKVFLECVQDMDHENMFWYRQDPGLGLRLIYFSYDVKMKEKGDIPEGYSVSREKKERFSLILESASTNQTSMYLCASSWEGSNQPQHFGDGTRLSIL.

The chain is built from TRBV2 and TRBJ2-5; 10 bases map to TRBD1. Germline trimming cut 11 bases from V and 3 bases from J; bases unmatched to any gene: 12. CDR3 length: 15 amino acids. CDR1 is SNHLY, CDR2 FYNNEI, per germline. Here the CDR3 reads CAHLVGTGVEETQYF. The CDR3 DNA sequence: TGTGCCCACCTTGTTGGGACAGGGGTTGAAGAGACCCAGTACTTC.

There are a few counts of this clone. This chain uses TRBV7-9 with TRBJ2-7; 10 bases agree with TRBD2. The V segment lost 0 bases and the J segment 7 bases; nucleotides outside the gene matches: 9. The CDR3 has 16 residues. Germline V gene data show CDR1 as SEHNR and CDR2 as FQNEAQ (reference sequence). The CDR3 bases are TGTGCCAGCAGCTTAGCGCCGAGCGGGAGGGTTGGAGAGCAGTACTTC. Amino acids: CASSLAPSGRVGEQYF.

The J gene is TRBJ2-2, the V gene TRBV29-1; a weak D match, TRBD2 (5 bases). Germline values: CDR1 SQVTM, CDR2 ANQGSEA. The CDR3 is 18 residues long. V was cut by 0 bases and J by 2 bases, with 19 bases left in between. The CDR3 coding sequence is TGCAGCGTTGAAGATCTGAGTAAGGAGGTCGGTAACACCGGGGAGCTGTTTTTT. It codes for CSVEDLSKEVGNTGELFF.

J is TRBJ2-1 and V is TRBV19; 12 bases align to TRBD2. Germline V lookup: CDR1 LNHDA, CDR2 SQIVND (reference sequence). V was pared by 7 bases and J by 7 bases, with 5 bases of the junction left unmatched. CDR3 size: 14 residues. CDR3 protein: CASTATSGSNEQFF. The CDR3 DNA reads as TGTGCCAGTACCGCGACTAGCGGGAGTAATGAGCAGTTCTTC.

In DNA, the CDR3 is TGTGCCAGCAGCCCCGAGAATGATAACTATGGCTACACCTTC. Translating gives CASSPENDNYGYTF. The chain recombines TRBV14 with TRBJ1-2, with D uncertain. The germline V and J ends were trimmed by 4 bases and 1 base, with 10 bases remaining between them. From germline, CDR1 is SGHDN and CDR2 FVKESK. This CDR3 contains 14 residues.

This sequence joins TRBV7-9 and TRBJ1-1; 10 positions agree with TRBD1. J was trimmed by 2 bases and V by 5 bases; bases with no gene match: 8. CDR1 is SEHNR, CDR2 FQNEAQ, per germline (reference sequence). The CDR3 totals 16 residues. CDR3: CASSPGTGDLNTEAFF. Written as DNA, the CDR3 is TGTGCCAGCAGCCCTGGGACAGGGGACCTCAACACTGAAGCTTTCTTT. Based on the CDR3 plus reference TRBV7-9 and TRBJ1-1, the full variable domain is DTGVSQNPRHKITKRGQNVTFRCDPISEHNRLYWYRQTLGQGPEFLTYFQNEAQLEKSRLLSDRFSAERPKGSFSTLEIQRTEQGDSAMYLCASSPGTGDLNTEAFFGQGTRLTVV.

Only one count was recorded for this clone. The chain carries TRBV6-5 and TRBJ1-1, with 10 bases aligning to TRBD1. Germline assignment: CDR1 MNHEY and CDR2 SVGAGI. This CDR3 is 14 amino acids long. V was pared by 5 bases and J by 5 bases, with 5 bases of the junction left unmatched. CDR3 region: CASSRDRGHTEAFF. For the CDR3, the DNA is TGTGCCAGCAGTCGTGACAGGGGGCATACTGAAGCTTTCTTT.